This is a list of T cell receptor beta chains from one sample in a study of blood T cell repertoires in COVID-19. Assay used: immunoSEQ multiplex PCR; TCRdb lists only in-frame clones, some missing. The sample carries around 140,000 clones, 80% to 85% recorded once. The material sequenced was peripheral blood. Source of these receptors: an older woman with acute or convalescent COVID-19. CDR3s include the opening cysteine and the closing phenylalanine or tryptophan. A D gene is named only where the DNA matches it firmly. Size is stated for part of the rows, as once, few or many counts, or as a class when the clone is expanded.

D gene,clone size,J gene,V gene,CDR3 DNA,CDR3 protein
NA,NA,TRBJ2-5,TRBV12-2,TGTGCAAGTCGCTTAGGCGGGACTAGCGGGCAAGAGACCCAGTACTTC,CASRLGGTSGQETQYF
TRBD2,NA,TRBJ2-1,TRBV7-3,TGTGCCAGCAGCCAGGGACTAGCGGGAGAGAATAAGTTCTTC,CASSQGLAGENKFF
NA,NA,TRBJ2-1,TRBV9,TGTGCCAGCCAAGCCCTAAGCTCCTACAATGAGCAGTTCTTC,CASQALSSYNEQFF
TRBD2,NA,TRBJ2-5,TRBV7-9,TGTGCCAGCAGCACGGAGGGACTAGCGGTGATACAAGAGACCCAGTACTTC,CASSTEGLAVIQETQYF
TRBD1,NA,TRBJ1-2,TRBV12-3/TRBV12-4,TGTGCCAGCATTACTGAAGGGGGCCATGGCTACACCTTC,CASITEGGHGYTF
NA,NA,TRBJ2-2,TRBV7-2,TGTGCCAGCAGCTTAGCGGGACACGCCACCGGGGAGCTGTTTTTT,CASSLAGHATGELFF
TRBD2,NA,TRBJ2-7,TRBV4-3,TGCGCCAGCAGCCAAGATCCAAAGGGCAGCGGGACCTACGAGCAGTACTTC,CASSQDPKGSGTYEQYF
NA,NA,TRBJ2-1,TRBV19,TGTGCCAGTAGTATCGGCGGCGGATCGCCAGAGCAGTTCTTC,CASSIGGGSPEQFF
TRBD2,NA,TRBJ2-1,TRBV14,TGTGCCAGCAGCCAAGTGCGGGGGATATACAATGAGCAGTTCTTC,CASSQVRGIYNEQFF
NA,NA,TRBJ1-1,TRBV28,TGTGCCAGCAGTTTATATTCGGGTTTTCGGGCTTTCTTT,CASSLYSGFRAFF
NA,NA,TRBJ2-1,TRBV5-5,TGTGCCAGCCCGGGGGTGGGGAACTCCAATGAGCAGTTCTTC,CASPGVGNSNEQFF
TRBD1,few,TRBJ2-7,TRBV29-1,TGCAGCGTCTGGGGGGGGACAGGGGGCAACGAGCAGTACTTC,CSVWGGTGGNEQYF
NA,NA,TRBJ2-7,TRBV9,TGTGCCAGCAGCGTAGCGCCGGGACACGACGAGCAGTACTTC,CASSVAPGHDEQYF
NA,NA,TRBJ1-1,TRBV28,TGTGCCAGCAATGAGAAGGGGCTTTTAGCTTTCTTT,CASNEKGLLAFF
TRBD2,NA,TRBJ2-1,TRBV6-4,TGTGCCAGCAGTCTCCGGGGGAGGGAGAATGAGCAGTTCTTC,CASSLRGRENEQFF
TRBD1,NA,TRBJ1-1,TRBV4-3,TGCGCCAGCAGCCAGGTAACAGGGCAGGGGGTATACACTGAAGCTTTCTTT,CASSQVTGQGVYTEAFF
NA,NA,TRBJ2-1,TRBV10-1,TGCGCCAGCAGTGACGCTTGGGACTTCCCGGATAGGGAGCAGTTCTTC,CASSDAWDFPDREQFF